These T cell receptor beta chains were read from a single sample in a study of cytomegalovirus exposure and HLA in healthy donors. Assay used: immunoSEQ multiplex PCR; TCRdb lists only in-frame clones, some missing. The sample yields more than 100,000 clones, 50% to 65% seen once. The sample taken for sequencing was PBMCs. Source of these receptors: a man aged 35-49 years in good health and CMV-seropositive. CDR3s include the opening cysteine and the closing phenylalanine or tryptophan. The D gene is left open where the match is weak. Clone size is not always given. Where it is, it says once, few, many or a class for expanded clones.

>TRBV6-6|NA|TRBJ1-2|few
TGTGCCAGCAGGGACAATCAGGGCAACTATGGCTACACCTTC
CASRDNQGNYGYTF
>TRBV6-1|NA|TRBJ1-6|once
TGTGCCAGCAGTGAAGCCGAACCTACCTCCTATAATTCACCCCTCCACTTT
CASSEAEPTSYNSPLHF
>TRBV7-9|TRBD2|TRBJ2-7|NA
TGTTCCAGCAGCTCCCCACCGCGGGGGGCGCGGTACGAGCAGTACTTC
CSSSSPPRGARYEQYF
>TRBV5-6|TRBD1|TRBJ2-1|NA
TGTGCCAGCAGCGCCGGGACAGGGTCGGGTGATGAGCAGTTCTTC
CASSAGTGSGDEQFF
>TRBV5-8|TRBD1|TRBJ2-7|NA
TGTGCCAGCAGCTTGGGTGGGATTGACAGGGAAGTCAACGAGCAGTACTTC
CASSLGGIDREVNEQYF
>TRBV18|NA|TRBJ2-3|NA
TGTGCCAGCTCTGGGGGAGGAGATACGCAGTATTTT
CASSGGGDTQYF
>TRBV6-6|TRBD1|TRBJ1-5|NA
TGTGCCAGCAGTTACCCGCCTGGACAGGGCTATCAGCCCCAGCATTTT
CASSYPPGQGYQPQHF
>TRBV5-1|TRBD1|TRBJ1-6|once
TGCGCCAGCAGTCCAGGGGACAGGATTAATTCACCCCTCCACTTT
CASSPGDRINSPLHF
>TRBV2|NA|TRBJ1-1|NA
TGTGCCAGCGGCCTCCGGGGTGCGGGGGACACTGAAGCTTTCTTT
CASGLRGAGDTEAFF
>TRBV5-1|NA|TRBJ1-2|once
TGCGCCAGCAGAACGGGTCTTTACGATGGCTACACCTTC
CASRTGLYDGYTF
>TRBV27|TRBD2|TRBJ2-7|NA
TGTGCCAGCAGTTTGTCTAGCGGGGGCTCCTACGAGCAGTACTTC
CASSLSSGGSYEQYF
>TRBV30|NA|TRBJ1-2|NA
TGTGCCTGGAGTGTCGGGTATGGCTACACCTTC
CAWSVGYGYTF
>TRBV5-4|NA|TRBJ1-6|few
TGTGCCAGCAGCTTGGTTAGAGGGAATTCACCCCTCCACTTT
CASSLVRGNSPLHF
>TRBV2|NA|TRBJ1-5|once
TGTGCCAGCAGTGCGGGGTCGGGTCAGCCCCAGCATTTT
CASSAGSGQPQHF
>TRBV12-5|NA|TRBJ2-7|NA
TGTGCTAGTGGTTCGCTCCAGGGGGAGCAGTACTTC
CASGSLQGEQYF
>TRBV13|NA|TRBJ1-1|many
TGTGCCAGCAGCTTAGTCAGGAAGAACACTGAAGCTTTCTTT
CASSLVRKNTEAFF
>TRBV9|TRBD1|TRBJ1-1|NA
TGTGCCAGCAGCGTCCAGGGACAGCCTAACACTGAAGCTTTCTTT
CASSVQGQPNTEAFF
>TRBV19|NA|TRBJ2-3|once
TGTGCCAGTAGTATTGGTGACAGAGGCACAGATACGCAGTATTTT
CASSIGDRGTDTQYF
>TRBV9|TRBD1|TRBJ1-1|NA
TGTGCCAGCAGCATAACAGGGGCGAACACTGAAGCTTTCTTT
CASSITGANTEAFF
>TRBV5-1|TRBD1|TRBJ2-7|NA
TGCGCCAGCAGCAGGGGACAGGGAGGCTACGAGCAGTACTTC
CASSRGQGGYEQYF
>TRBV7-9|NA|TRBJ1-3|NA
TGTGCCAGCAGCTTTTATGCGACTGGAAACACCATATATTTT
CASSFYATGNTIYF
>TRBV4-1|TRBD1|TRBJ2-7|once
TGCGCCAGCAGCCACCAGGGGGAAGTAACTGAGCAGTACTTC
CASSHQGEVTEQYF
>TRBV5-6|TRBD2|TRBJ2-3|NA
TGTGCCAGCAGCTCACTAGCGGGTAGCACAGATACGCAGTATTTT
CASSSLAGSTDTQYF
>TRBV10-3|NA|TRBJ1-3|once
TGTGCCATCAGTGAAGAGCCTTACTCTGGAAACACCATATATTTT
CAISEEPYSGNTIYF
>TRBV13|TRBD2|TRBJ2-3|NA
TGTGCCAGCAGCCTAGGCCCAGCGGGAGACGGAGATACGCAGTATTTT
CASSLGPAGDGDTQYF
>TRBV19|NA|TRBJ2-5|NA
TGTGCCAGTAGTATTGGGAGCCAAGAGACCCAGTACTTC
CASSIGSQETQYF
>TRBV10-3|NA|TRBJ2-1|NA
TGTGCCATCAGACAGGAACTGTACAATGAGCAGTTCTTC
CAIRQELYNEQFF
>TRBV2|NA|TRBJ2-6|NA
TGTGCCAGCAGCCCCATGAGGGCCGGAGGTGGGGCCAACGTCCTGACTTTC
CASSPMRAGGGANVLTF
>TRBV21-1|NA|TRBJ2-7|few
TGTGCCAGCGCGGTAGGGGACTACTCACCCGAGCAGTACTTC
CASAVGDYSPEQYF
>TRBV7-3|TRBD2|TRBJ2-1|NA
TGTGCCAGCAGCTCGTCACTAGCGGGGGTCAATGAGCAGTTCTTC
CASSSSLAGVNEQFF
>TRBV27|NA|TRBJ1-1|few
TGTGCCAGCAGTTTACGTCGAGCAGCATCCGGGGGGAGATTCATGAACACTGAAGCTTTCTTT
CASSLRRAASGGRFMNTEAFF
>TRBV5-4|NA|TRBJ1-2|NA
TGTGCCAGCAGCTTGGGGGGCCCCCTTGCCTATGGCTACACCTTC
CASSLGGPLAYGYTF
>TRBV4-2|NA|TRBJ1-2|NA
TGTGCCAGCAGCCAAGAATGGGGCTCGGAACGGGGCTACACCTTC
CASSQEWGSERGYTF
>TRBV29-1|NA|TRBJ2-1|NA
TGCAGCGTTGACCATCGGGTAGCAGGGAACAATGAGCAGTTCTTC
CSVDHRVAGNNEQFF
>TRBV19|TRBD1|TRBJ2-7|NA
TGTGCCAGTAGGAACTACGGACAGGGGAACTCCTACGAGCAGTACTTC
CASRNYGQGNSYEQYF
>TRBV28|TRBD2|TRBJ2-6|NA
TGTGCCAGCAGTTCGCCCCGGGGAGGGAGTGGGGCCAACGTCCTGACTTTC
CASSSPRGGSGANVLTF
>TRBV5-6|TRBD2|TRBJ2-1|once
TGTGCCAGCAGCTCACCTAGCGGGGGGGCTAACTCCTACAATGAGCAGTTCTTC
CASSSPSGGANSYNEQFF
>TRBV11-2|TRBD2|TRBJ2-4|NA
TGTGCCAGCAGCAAGACTAGCGGGATAGTCAAAAACATTCAGTACTTC
CASSKTSGIVKNIQYF
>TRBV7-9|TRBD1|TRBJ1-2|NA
TGTGCCAGCAGCTTAGGGGCTGGACAGGCGGTCTATGGCTACACCTTC
CASSLGAGQAVYGYTF
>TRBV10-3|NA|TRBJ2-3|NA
TGTGCCATCAGTTACAGCCCCGGGGAGACAGATACGCAGTATTTT
CAISYSPGETDTQYF
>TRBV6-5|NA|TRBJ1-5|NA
TGTGCCAGCAGTTCCGCCGCGGGGGTTAGCAATCAGCCCCAGCATTTT
CASSSAAGVSNQPQHF
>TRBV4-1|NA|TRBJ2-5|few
TGCGCCAGCAGCCAGACAGGCTACCAAGAGACCCAGTACTTC
CASSQTGYQETQYF
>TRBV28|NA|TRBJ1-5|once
TGTGCCGGCACCCAAGCTGGTCAGCCCCAGCATTTT
CAGTQAGQPQHF
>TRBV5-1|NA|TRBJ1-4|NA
TGCGCCAGCAGCCTAGAGCCGAGTGAAAAACTGTTTTTT
CASSLEPSEKLFF
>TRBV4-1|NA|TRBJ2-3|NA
TGCGCCAGCAGCCAAGCAGGGCCCAGCACAGATACGCAGTATTTT
CASSQAGPSTDTQYF
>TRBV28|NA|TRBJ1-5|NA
TGTGCCAGCAGTCTCCAGGACTTTCAGCCCCAGCATTTT
CASSLQDFQPQHF
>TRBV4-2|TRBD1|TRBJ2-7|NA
TGTGCCAGCAGCCAAGTAGGGACAGACTACGAGCAGTACTTC
CASSQVGTDYEQYF